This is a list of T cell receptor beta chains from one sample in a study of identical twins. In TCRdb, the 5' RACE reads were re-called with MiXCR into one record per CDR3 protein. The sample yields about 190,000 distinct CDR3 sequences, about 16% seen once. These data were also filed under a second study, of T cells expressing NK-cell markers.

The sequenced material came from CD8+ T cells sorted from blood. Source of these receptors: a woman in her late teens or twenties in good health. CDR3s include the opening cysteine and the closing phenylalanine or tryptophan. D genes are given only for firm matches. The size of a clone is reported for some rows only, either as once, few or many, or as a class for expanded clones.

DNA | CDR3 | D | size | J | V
TGTGCCAGCAGCCCTCGGGGGGAGTACCAAGAGACCCAGTACTTC | CASSPRGEYQETQYF | TRBD2 | few | TRBJ2-5 | TRBV7-9
TGCGCCAGCAGCTTGGACCTGGGGTGGGAGACCCAGTACTTC | CASSLDLGWETQYF | . | few | TRBJ2-5 | TRBV5-1
TGTGCCAGCAGCGCCTATAATGAAAAACTGTTTTTT | CASSAYNEKLFF | . | few | TRBJ1-4 | TRBV5-5
TGTGCCAGCAGCGTAGGATCAGGTGGCTACACCTTC | CASSVGSGGYTF | . | . | TRBJ1-2 | TRBV9
TGTGCCAGCAGCGTAGAGGGTAGCGGGAGAGTCGACACAGATACGCAGTATTTT | CASSVEGSGRVDTDTQYF | TRBD2 | . | TRBJ2-3 | TRBV9
TGTGCCAGCAGCCTACCGGGACTAGCGGGGGGGCCGGTCAATGAGCAGTTCTTC | CASSLPGLAGGPVNEQFF | TRBD2 | . | TRBJ2-1 | TRBV4-2
TGTGCCACCAAAGGACCGCTGAACACTGAAGCTTTCTTT | CATKGPLNTEAFF | . | . | TRBJ1-1 | TRBV15
TGTGCCAGCAGCCAAGTGGTCGGGGGGGCCGCAGATACGCAGTATTTT | CASSQVVGGAADTQYF | TRBD2 | few | TRBJ2-3 | TRBV3-1
TGCGCCAGCAGCTTGACAGACTATACCCCTGCGGGCTATGGCTACACCTTC | CASSLTDYTPAGYGYTF | . | few | TRBJ1-2 | TRBV5-1
TGTGCCAGCTCACCAATGGAATTAAACTATGGCTACACCTTC | CASSPMELNYGYTF | . | . | TRBJ1-2 | TRBV18
TGTGCCAGCAGCTCAACTCCCTCCTACAATGAGCAGTTCTTC | CASSSTPSYNEQFF | . | . | TRBJ2-1 | TRBV7-2
TGTGCCAGCAGCCGTAGCGGGGCCGGCGAGCAGTACTTC | CASSRSGAGEQYF | TRBD2 | many | TRBJ2-7 | TRBV12-3/TRBV12-4
TGTGCCAGCAGTTTAGTGAGCCCTAATGAGCAGTTCTTC | CASSLVSPNEQFF | . | once | TRBJ2-1 | TRBV12-3/TRBV12-4
TGTGCCAGCAGCTCCCAAGAGACCCAGTACTTC | CASSSQETQYF | . | . | TRBJ2-5 | TRBV7-9
TGTGCCAGCAGTGAAATTATGCTAGCGGGTATAACAGATACGCAGTATTTT | CASSEIMLAGITDTQYF | TRBD2 | . | TRBJ2-3 | TRBV2
TGTGCCACCCGGACAGGGCGAGCCGGGGAGCTGTTTTTT | CATRTGRAGELFF | TRBD1 | few | TRBJ2-2 | TRBV19
TGTGCCAGCAGCTTAGGACTTATCTACGAGCAGTACTTC | CASSLGLIYEQYF | . | many | TRBJ2-7 | TRBV7-2
TGTGCCAGCAGTGAACCGGAGGCCTACGAGCAGTACTTC | CASSEPEAYEQYF | . | few | TRBJ2-7 | TRBV25-1
TGTGCCAGCAGTTGGAGTACGACGGGGGCAGACAATGAGCAGTTCTTC | CASSWSTTGADNEQFF | . | few | TRBJ2-1 | TRBV6-5
TGTGCCAGCAGCTTAGAAGGCTTACAGGGCTACACCTTC | CASSLEGLQGYTF | . | few | TRBJ1-2 | TRBV7-9
TGCAGCGTTGTGGGACATGGTACCTCGACCTACGAGCAGTACTTC | CSVVGHGTSTYEQYF | . | few | TRBJ2-7 | TRBV29-1
TGCGCCAGCGGACCTAGCGGGGGCACAGATACGCAGTATTTT | CASGPSGGTDTQYF | TRBD2 | . | TRBJ2-3 | TRBV5-1
TGTGCCAGCAGCTTGCTAAACTCTGGGGCCAACGTCCTGACTTTC | CASSLLNSGANVLTF | . | . | TRBJ2-6 | TRBV7-3
TGCAGTGCTAGAGATCGGACTAGCGGGGCCTACGAGCAGTACTTC | CSARDRTSGAYEQYF | TRBD2 | few | TRBJ2-7 | TRBV20-1
TGCAGCCTGGGGGGTGGCCATCCGCAGTTCTTC | CSLGGGHPQFF | . | . | TRBJ2-1 | TRBV29-1
TGCGCCAGCAGCTTGGGCCAGGGTTGGTTCTTC | CASSLGQGWFF | . | few | TRBJ2-1 | TRBV5-1
TGCGCCAGCAGCCTAGGGGAGGGGACCGGGGAGCTGTTTTTT | CASSLGEGTGELFF | TRBD2 | few | TRBJ2-2 | TRBV4-3
TGCAGTGCTAGAGCTCCTAGCGGGAGCACCTACGAGCAGTACTTC | CSARAPSGSTYEQYF | TRBD2 | . | TRBJ2-7 | TRBV20-1
TGCGCCAGCAGCCAAGCATCAGGATTCGATGGCTACACCTTC | CASSQASGFDGYTF | . | . | TRBJ1-2 | TRBV4-1
TGCGCCAGCAGCCAAAATCAGGTCCCCTACAATGAGCAGTTCTTC | CASSQNQVPYNEQFF | . | . | TRBJ2-1 | TRBV4-3
TGTGCCAGCAGCTCCCTTAGGCCCGACGGTGGGTCTGGGGCCAACGTCCTGACTTTC | CASSSLRPDGGSGANVLTF | . | . | TRBJ2-6 | TRBV11-1
TGCAGTGCCTACGTTCTGGGGAACACTGAAGCTTTCTTT | CSAYVLGNTEAFF | . | . | TRBJ1-1 | TRBV20-1
TGCAGTGCTAAGATAGCGGGAGCGAACACCGGGGAGCTGTTTTTT | CSAKIAGANTGELFF | TRBD2 | few | TRBJ2-2 | TRBV20-1
TGCAGCGTCAGTGAAGGTGGCTACACCTTC | CSVSEGGYTF | . | few | TRBJ1-2 | TRBV29-1
TGTGCCAGCAGCTTCCCGGGACAGGGACACTACGAGCAGTACTTC | CASSFPGQGHYEQYF | TRBD1 | few | TRBJ2-7 | TRBV7-9
TGTGCCAGCCGAAAGGGAGGGGCCGGGACAGATACGCAGTATTTT | CASRKGGAGTDTQYF | TRBD2 | few | TRBJ2-3 | TRBV3-1
TGTGCCAGCAGCTTGGGACTTGGCGGGGAGACCCAGTACTTC | CASSLGLGGETQYF | . | . | TRBJ2-5 | TRBV5-6
TGTGCCAGCAGTTATGGCAATGAGCAGTTCTTC | CASSYGNEQFF | . | many | TRBJ2-1 | TRBV6-2/TRBV6-3
TGTGCCAGCAGCTCGAGAGGGTCCGGGGCCAACGTCCTGACTTTC | CASSSRGSGANVLTF | . | few | TRBJ2-6 | TRBV5-6
TGTGCCAGCAGCCCGAAGGGGGGGAAGACCCAGTACTTC | CASSPKGGKTQYF | . | few | TRBJ2-5 | TRBV7-9
TGTGCCAGCAGTTACTCTAGCGGGGCAACTACGCAGTATTTT | CASSYSSGATTQYF | TRBD2 | . | TRBJ2-3 | TRBV6-2/TRBV6-3
TGCGCCAGCAGTGTCGGGAGTTCGGACGAGCAGTACTTC | CASSVGSSDEQYF | . | few | TRBJ2-7 | TRBV10-2
TGTGCCAGCCGGGCGGGTGAGGCGGTGTTTTTT | CASRAGEAVFF | . | few | TRBJ2-2 | TRBV2
TGCGCCAGCAGCTTAACCCCCCGAGCAAGCACAGATACGCAGTATTTT | CASSLTPRASTDTQYF | . | . | TRBJ2-3 | TRBV5-1
TGTGCCAGCAGTTCTACTAGCGAGCTACCCTACGAGCAGTACTTC | CASSSTSELPYEQYF | TRBD2 | few | TRBJ2-7 | TRBV6-5
TGCGCCAGCAGCCAACAGACAGGGAGTAGCTCCTACAATGAGCAGTTCTTC | CASSQQTGSSSYNEQFF | TRBD1 | few | TRBJ2-1 | TRBV5-1
TGTGCCAGCAGTTCCCTACCGGGGCCGGTAGAAGCTTTCTTT | CASSSLPGPVEAFF | . | . | TRBJ1-1 | TRBV12-3/TRBV12-4
TGCAGTGCTAGTAGAGGGAGGGGTTACACTGAAGCTTTCTTT | CSASRGRGYTEAFF | . | . | TRBJ1-1 | TRBV20-1
TGCGCCAGCAGTGAGTCTCAGGGGCGCTCCACAGATACGCAGTATTTT | CASSESQGRSTDTQYF | . | few | TRBJ2-3 | TRBV10-2
TGCAGCGTTGAGCTACTAGCGGGAGTCACCTACGAGCAGTACTTC | CSVELLAGVTYEQYF | TRBD2 | . | TRBJ2-7 | TRBV29-1
TGCAGTGCCAGGGACAGGGGGGAGACTGAAGCTTTCTTT | CSARDRGETEAFF | TRBD1 | many | TRBJ1-1 | TRBV20-1
TGTGCCAGCAGCTTAGCGAATGCGATAGGCGTGGAAGCTTTCTTT | CASSLANAIGVEAFF | . | . | TRBJ1-1 | TRBV7-8
TGTGCCAGCAGCGATAGTGGTCCTGAGCAGTTCTTC | CASSDSGPEQFF | . | few | TRBJ2-1 | TRBV9
TGTGCCAGCAGCCACCCCCAGTACCAAGAGACCCAGTACTTC | CASSHPQYQETQYF | . | . | TRBJ2-5 | TRBV14